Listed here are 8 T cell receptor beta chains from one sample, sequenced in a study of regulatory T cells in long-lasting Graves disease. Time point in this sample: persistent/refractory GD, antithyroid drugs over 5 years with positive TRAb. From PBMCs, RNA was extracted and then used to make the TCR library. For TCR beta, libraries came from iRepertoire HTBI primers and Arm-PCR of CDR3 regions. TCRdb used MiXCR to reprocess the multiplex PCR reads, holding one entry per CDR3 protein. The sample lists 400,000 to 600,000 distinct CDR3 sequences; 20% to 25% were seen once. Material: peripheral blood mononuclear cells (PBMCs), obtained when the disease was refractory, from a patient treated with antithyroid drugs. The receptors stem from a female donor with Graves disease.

The DNA for the CDR3 is TGTGCCAGCAGTTTCTCCGGACAGGATTCACCCCTCCACTTT. Protein product: CASSFSGQDSPLHF. The chain has TRBV6-5 and TRBJ1-6; TRBD1 agrees at 7 bases. The trim removed 4 bases at V and 8 bases at J, leaving 5 bases unmatched. In germline, CDR1 is MNHEY, CDR2 SVGAGI. The CDR3 covers 14 residues.

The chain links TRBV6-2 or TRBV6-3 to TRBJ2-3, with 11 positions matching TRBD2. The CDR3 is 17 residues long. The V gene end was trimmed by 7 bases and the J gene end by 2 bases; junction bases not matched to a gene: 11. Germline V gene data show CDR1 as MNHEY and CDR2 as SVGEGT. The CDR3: CASNDHLAGGFTDTQYF. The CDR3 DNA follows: TGTGCCAGCAACGACCACCTAGCGGGGGGATTCACAGATACGCAGTATTTT.

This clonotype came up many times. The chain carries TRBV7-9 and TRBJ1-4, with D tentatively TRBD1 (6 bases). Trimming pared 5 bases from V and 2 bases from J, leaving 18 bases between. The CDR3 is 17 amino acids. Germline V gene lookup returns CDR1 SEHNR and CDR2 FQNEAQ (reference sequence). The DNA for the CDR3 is TGTGCCAGCAGCCCCGGACGAGGGGGAGCTACTAATGAAAAACTGTTTTTT. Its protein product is CASSPGRGGATNEKLFF. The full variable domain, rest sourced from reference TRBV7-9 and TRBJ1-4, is DTGVSQNPRHKITKRGQNVTFRCDPISEHNRLYWYRQTLGQGPEFLTYFQNEAQLEKSRLLSDRFSAERPKGSFSTLEIQRTEQGDSAMYLCASSPGRGGATNEKLFFGSGTQLSVL.

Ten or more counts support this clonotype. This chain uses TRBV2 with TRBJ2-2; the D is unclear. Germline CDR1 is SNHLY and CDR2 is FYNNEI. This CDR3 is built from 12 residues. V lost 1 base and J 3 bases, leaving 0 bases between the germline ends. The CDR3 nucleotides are TGTGCCAGCAGTGAAGACACCGGGGAGCTGTTTTTT. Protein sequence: CASSEDTGELFF.

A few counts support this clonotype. CDR3 DNA sequence: TGTGCCAGCAGACAGTGGGACAAATCGGACGAGCAGTACTTC. Translating gives CASRQWDKSDEQYF. The chain joins TRBV3-1 to TRBJ2-7; D is possibly TRBD1 (6 bases). The germline V gene encodes CDR1 LGHDT and CDR2 YNNKEL (reference sequence). V lost 6 bases, J lost 5 bases, and 17 bases lay in between. The CDR3 extends over 14 amino acids.

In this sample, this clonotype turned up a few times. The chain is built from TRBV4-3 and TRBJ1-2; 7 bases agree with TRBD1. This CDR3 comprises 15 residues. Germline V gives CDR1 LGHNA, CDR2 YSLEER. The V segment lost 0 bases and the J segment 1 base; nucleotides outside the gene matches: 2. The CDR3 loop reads CASSQDRGGNYGYTF. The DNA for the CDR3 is TGCGCCAGCAGCCAAGACAGGGGGGGTAACTATGGCTACACCTTC.

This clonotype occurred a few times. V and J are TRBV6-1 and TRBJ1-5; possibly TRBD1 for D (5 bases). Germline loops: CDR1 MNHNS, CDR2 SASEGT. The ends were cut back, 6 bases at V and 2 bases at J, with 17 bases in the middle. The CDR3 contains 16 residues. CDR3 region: CASRLGGGWGNQPQHF. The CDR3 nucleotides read TGTGCCAGCAGACTCGGTGGGGGGTGGGGCAATCAGCCCCAGCATTTT.

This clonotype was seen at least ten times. The CDR3 bases are TGCAGTGCCCGGGACAATACGAACACTGAAGCTTTCTTT. It specifies CSARDNTNTEAFF. The chain employs TRBV20-1 and TRBJ1-1; maybe TRBD1 (6 bases). V lost 6 bases, J lost 1 base, and 12 bases lay in between. CDR1 and CDR2 (germline): DFQATT, SNEGSKA (reference sequence). The CDR3 is made up of 13 amino acids.